What follows are 24 T cell receptor beta chains derived from one specimen sequenced in a study of CD4 T cells in relation to SARS-CoV-2 and coronaviruses. The unexposed donors gave CD4+ T cells in about 2011-2018, prior to COVID-19. Measured with immunoSEQ multiplex PCR; TCRdb has only the in-frame clones, and not every one. The sample has 60,000 to 85,000 clones; roughly 93% are singletons. Sequencing was done on a sample of naive CD4+ T cells from PBMCs. Subset denoted: naive CD4+ T cells isolated by negative enrichment. The source of these receptors is a human donor in good health.

V usage is TRBV24-1 and J usage is TRBJ2-7, with D possibly being TRBD2 (5 bases). The CDR3 totals 13 residues. Germline CDR1 and CDR2: KGHDR and SFDVKD. The ends were cut back, 10 bases at V and 9 bases at J, with 21 bases in the middle. The DNA of the CDR3 is TGTGCCACGCGACATGAGGCCGGGATTGGGCAGTACTTC. Translated: CATRHEAGIGQYF.

The chain uses TRBV7-2 and TRBJ2-7, with 8 positions matching TRBD2. The germline V gene encodes CDR1 SGHTA and CDR2 FQGNSA. The CDR3 contains 15 residues. V lost 1 base to trimming and J lost 0 bases; unmatched junction nucleotides: 2. The DNA for the CDR3 is TGTGCCAGCAGCTTAGGACTAGCGCTCTCCTACGAGCAGTACTTC. This encodes CASSLGLALSYEQYF.

The V call is TRBV6-5, the J call TRBJ2-7; 8 bases fit TRBD2. CDR3 length equals 13 residues. Germline V lookup: CDR1 MNHEY, CDR2 SVGAGI. Written as DNA, the CDR3 is TGTGTTTCCACCCGGACTAGCCTTTACGAGCAGTACTTC. This codes for CVSTRTSLYEQYF.

The chain recombines TRBV18 with TRBJ2-4; D may be TRBD1 (7 bases). Germline CDR1 reads KGHSH; CDR2 reads LQKENI. The length of the CDR3 is 15 residues. V was shortened by 2 bases and J by 8 bases, with 16 bases between the two germline ends. Here the CDR3 reads CASSPVGRGADIQYF. The CDR3 nucleotides read TGTGCCAGCTCACCAGTCGGCAGGGGGGCGGACATTCAGTACTTC.

The CDR3 loop is CASRGTGGEKLFF. The CDR3 DNA reads TGTGCCAGCAGAGGGACAGGGGGTGAAAAACTGTTTTTT. The gene calls are TRBV12-3 or TRBV12-4 and TRBJ1-4; TRBD1 aligns across 11 bases. The V segment lost 6 bases and the J segment 7 bases; nucleotides outside the gene matches: 1. The CDR3 spans 13 residues.

The V gene is TRBV1, the J gene TRBJ2-1; TRBD2, the table's D call, was not compared with the DNA. TRBV1 is assigned pseudogene status. The CDR3 is 15 amino acids. CDR3 DNA sequence: TGCACCAGCTTACCGGGGGTTAGCTCCTACAATGAGCAGTTCTTC. This gives the protein CTSLPGVSSYNEQFF.

The V call is TRBV6-6, the J call TRBJ2-7; no clear D gene. There are 12 residues in the CDR3. Trimming removed 6 bases at V and 1 base at J, with 7 bases between. Germline V lookup: CDR1 MNHNY, CDR2 SVGAGI (reference sequence). The CDR3 region is CASSNESYEQYF. DNA of the CDR3: TGTGCCAGCAGCAACGAATCCTACGAGCAGTACTTC.

The CDR3 reads CASSPRGPTGELFF. DNA of the CDR3: TGTGCCAGCTCACCGAGGGGGCCGACCGGGGAGCTGTTTTTT. The rearrangement joins TRBV18 to TRBJ2-2; 7 bases map to TRBD1. CDR3 length: 14 amino acids. J was trimmed by 5 bases and V by 3 bases; bases with no gene match: 3. CDR1 and CDR2 from the germline V gene are KGHSH and LQKENI.

CDR3 in amino acids: CAIKDRVEANYGYTF. CDR3 sequence (DNA): TGTGCCATCAAGGACAGGGTTGAAGCTAACTATGGCTACACCTTC. The chain recombines TRBV10-3 with TRBJ1-2; 8 bases fit TRBD1. Trimming removed 7 bases from V and 0 bases from J; junction bases left unmatched: 7. CDR1 ENHRY and CDR2 SYGVKD come from the germline V gene. This CDR3 comprises 15 residues.

The chain joins TRBV4-1 to TRBJ2-5; TRBD2 matches 10 bases. The junction had 5 bases not matched to a gene; V was cut back by 3 bases and J by 4 bases. From germline, CDR1 is MGHRA and CDR2 YSYEKL. The CDR3 spans 15 residues. The CDR3 reads CASSQLAGVPETQYF. Here the CDR3 DNA reads TGCGCCAGCAGCCAGCTAGCGGGAGTACCAGAGACCCAGTACTTC.

V gene TRBV28 combines with J gene TRBJ1-5; maybe TRBD1 (5 bases). V dropped 4 bases and J dropped 7 bases, with 14 bases sitting between them. In germline, CDR1 is MDHEN, CDR2 SYDVKM. This CDR3 contains 14 residues. The CDR3 sequence is CASSSPRWGQPQHF. The CDR3 DNA follows: TGTGCCAGCAGTTCCCCCCGATGGGGGCAGCCCCAGCATTTT.

The chain recombines TRBV4-3 with TRBJ2-2, with D perhaps TRBD1 (5 bases). Per germline, CDR1 LGHNA and CDR2 YSLEER. The CDR3 runs to 15 residues. Trimming shortened V by 0 bases and J by 7 bases, and 12 bases separated the two germline ends. The CDR3 here is CASSQEIPQGGELFF. CDR3 bases: TGCGCCAGCAGCCAAGAGATTCCCCAGGGCGGGGAGCTGTTTTTT.

The V and J genes are TRBV5-1 and TRBJ2-5; D not certain. This CDR3 has 15 amino acids. Trimming shortened V by 5 bases and J by 4 bases, and 18 bases separated the two germline ends. CDR1 is SGHRS and CDR2 is YFSETQ in the germline V gene. The CDR3 region is CASSSSGWVAETQYF. The DNA of the CDR3 is TGCGCCAGCAGTTCCTCAGGTTGGGTTGCAGAGACCCAGTACTTC.

This rearrangement joins TRBV5-1 to TRBJ1-2; D uncertain. The CDR3 contains 15 residues. Trimming cost V 4 bases and J 8 bases, with 21 bases left between them. Germline V CDR1 and CDR2: SGHRS, YFSETQ. In nucleotides, the CDR3 is TGCGCCAGCAGCCCAGGAAGCGTACCCTACGGCGGCTACACCTTC. Protein: CASSPGSVPYGGYTF.

The chain is built from TRBV5-1 and TRBJ1-1; a weak D match, TRBD1 (6 bases). This CDR3 comprises 14 residues. The germline V gene encodes CDR1 SGHRS and CDR2 YFSETQ. V was cut by 2 bases and J by 3 bases, with 11 bases left in between. Here the CDR3 reads CASSFGGRDTEAFF. CDR3 DNA sequence: TGCGCCAGCAGCTTCGGGGGGCGGGACACTGAAGCTTTCTTT. Full variable domain (missing parts from reference TRBV5-1 and TRBJ1-1): KAGVTQTPRYLIKTRGQQVTLSCSPISGHRSVSWYQQTPGQGLQFLFEYFSETQRNKGNFPGRFSGRQFSNSRSEMNVSTLELGDSALYLCASSFGGRDTEAFFGQGTRLTVV.

This chain uses TRBV3-1 (or the pseudogene TRBV3-2) with TRBJ2-1, with D perhaps given as TRBD1 or TRBD2 (6 bases each). Germline-derived CDR1 and CDR2 are LGHDT and YNNKEL (reference sequence). Trimming cost V 0 bases and J 4 bases, with 10 bases left between them. The CDR3 contains 15 residues. The CDR3 loop reads CASSQDQGRYNEQFF. CDR3 nucleotide sequence: TGTGCCAGCAGCCAAGACCAGGGGAGGTACAATGAGCAGTTCTTC.

This clone was seen more than once but under ten times. The rearrangement joins TRBV20-1 to TRBJ2-1, with D perhaps matching TRBD1 or TRBD2 (5 bases each). V gave up 5 bases and J gave up 14 bases, with 13 bases separating them. Per the germline V gene, CDR1 is DFQATT and CDR2 is SNEGSKA (reference sequence). This CDR3 contains 10 residues. The CDR3 DNA reads as TGCAGTGCTCAGGGAGTTACGGAGTTCTTC. Its translation is CSAQGVTEFF.

The chain links TRBV5-1 to TRBJ2-3, with TRBD1 matching 8 bases. This CDR3 region has 16 residues. Germline lookup yields CDR1 SGHRS and CDR2 YFSETQ. Germline trimming cut 4 bases from V and 5 bases from J; bases unmatched to any gene: 12. Here the CDR3 reads CASSPPEQGAGDTQYF. In DNA, the CDR3 is TGCGCCAGCAGCCCCCCGGAGCAGGGGGCTGGAGATACGCAGTATTTT.

CDR3 protein: CASSLGTSGTGNEQFF. The CDR3 DNA follows: TGTGCCAGCTCGCTAGGGACTAGCGGGACGGGCAATGAGCAGTTCTTC. V and J are TRBV18 and TRBJ2-1; TRBD2 matches at 13 bases. The trim removed 6 bases at V and 6 bases at J, leaving 8 bases unmatched. Per germline, CDR1 KGHSH and CDR2 LQKENI. The CDR3 covers 16 residues.

V gene TRBV5-4 combines with J gene TRBJ2-7; D may match TRBD1 or TRBD2 (5 bases each). This CDR3 is 15 amino acids long. Per the germline V gene, CDR1 is SGHNT and CDR2 is YYREEE (reference sequence). The V end was cut by 5 bases, the J end by 0 bases, with 15 bases between. This chain's CDR3 is CASRKQDGSSYEQYF. The CDR3, as DNA: TGTGCCAGCAGGAAACAGGATGGGAGCTCCTACGAGCAGTACTTC.

The rearrangement uses TRBV29-1 and TRBJ2-7; D uncertain. This CDR3 region has 12 residues. Germline V gives CDR1 SQVTM, CDR2 ANQGSEA. The ends were cut back, 2 bases at V and 6 bases at J, with 11 bases in the middle. The CDR3 DNA follows: TGCAGCGTTGAACAAGGTGGGCTCGAGCAGTACTTC. Encoded protein: CSVEQGGLEQYF.

V usage is TRBV5-1 and J usage is TRBJ1-6; D is uncertain. V lost 1 base and J lost 10, with 15 bases in between. The length of the CDR3 is 15 residues. CDR1 SGHRS and CDR2 YFSETQ come from the germline V gene. The CDR3 bases are TGCGCCAGCAGCTTGACTTCGACGGGTGAATCACCCCTCCACTTT. It specifies CASSLTSTGESPLHF.

The chain carries TRBV18 and TRBJ1-3; the match to TRBD1 covers 7 bases. Germline V gene lookup returns CDR1 KGHSH and CDR2 LQKENI. There are 16 residues in the CDR3. With 6 bases clipped from V and 4 bases from J, the junction kept 12 bases outside the gene matches. CDR3 DNA: TGTGCCAGCTCCCCGCTGCAGGGGGACATCGGAAACACCATATATTTT. Protein sequence: CASSPLQGDIGNTIYF.

The V call is TRBV28, the J call TRBJ1-3, with 10 bases fitting TRBD1. Germline trimming cut 5 bases from V and 3 bases from J; bases unmatched to any gene: 7. CDR3 size: 16 residues. Germline V CDR1 and CDR2: MDHEN, SYDVKM. Here the CDR3 reads CASSTSGQGIGNTIYF. The CDR3, as DNA: TGTGCCAGCAGTACCTCGGGACAGGGGATTGGAAACACCATATATTTT.